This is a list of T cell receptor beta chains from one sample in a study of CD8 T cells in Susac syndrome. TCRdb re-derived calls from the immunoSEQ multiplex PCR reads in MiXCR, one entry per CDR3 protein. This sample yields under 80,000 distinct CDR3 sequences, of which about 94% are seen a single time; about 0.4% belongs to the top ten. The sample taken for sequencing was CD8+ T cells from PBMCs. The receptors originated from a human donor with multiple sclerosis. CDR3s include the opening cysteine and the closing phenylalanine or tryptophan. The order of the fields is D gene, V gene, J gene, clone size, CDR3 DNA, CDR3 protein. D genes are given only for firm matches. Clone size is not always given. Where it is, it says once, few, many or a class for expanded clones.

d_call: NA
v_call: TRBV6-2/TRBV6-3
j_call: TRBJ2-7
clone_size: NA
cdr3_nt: TGTGCCAGCAGGACGGACTCATCCTACGAGCAGTACTTC
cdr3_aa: CASRTDSSYEQYF

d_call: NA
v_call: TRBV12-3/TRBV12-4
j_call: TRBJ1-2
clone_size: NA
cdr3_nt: TGTGCCAGCAGGCGCCCAAAGGGCGGCTACACCTTC
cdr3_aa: CASRRPKGGYTF

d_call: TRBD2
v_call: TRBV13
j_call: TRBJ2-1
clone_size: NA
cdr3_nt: TGTGCCAGCAGCTCACGCATAGCGGGAGTGGGGAACAATGAGCAGTTCTTC
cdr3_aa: CASSSRIAGVGNNEQFF

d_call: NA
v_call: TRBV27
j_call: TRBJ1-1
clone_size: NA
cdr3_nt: TGTGCCAGCAGTCCTCTCGACAGGCACACTGAAGCTTTCTTT
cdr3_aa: CASSPLDRHTEAFF

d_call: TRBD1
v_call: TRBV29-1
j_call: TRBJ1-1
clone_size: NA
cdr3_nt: TGCAGCGTGATGACAGGGCACACTGAAGCTTTCTTT
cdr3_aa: CSVMTGHTEAFF

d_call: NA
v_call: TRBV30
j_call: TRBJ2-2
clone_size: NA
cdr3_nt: TGTGCCTGGAGTGTACTAGGGGCTAGTGGGACCGGGGAGCTGTTTTTT
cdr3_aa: CAWSVLGASGTGELFF

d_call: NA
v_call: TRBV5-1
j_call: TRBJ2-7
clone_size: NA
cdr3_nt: TGCGCCAGCAGCATGGGACTTGCCTACGAGCAGTACTTC
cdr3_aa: CASSMGLAYEQYF

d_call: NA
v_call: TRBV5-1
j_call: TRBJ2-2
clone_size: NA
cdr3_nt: TGCGCCAGCAGCCCCGGTGAGACAGTGCTTTGGACCGGGGAGCTGTTTTTT
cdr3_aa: CASSPGETVLWTGELFF

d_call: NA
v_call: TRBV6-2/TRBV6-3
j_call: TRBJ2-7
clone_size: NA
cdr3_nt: TGTGCCAGCAGTTACTCGAGAACAGCAGGTCGGACCGAGCAGTACTTC
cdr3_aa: CASSYSRTAGRTEQYF

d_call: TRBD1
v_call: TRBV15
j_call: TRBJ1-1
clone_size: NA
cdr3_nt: TGTGCCACCAGCCTCGGGACAGGGTCAGAACGGCCTGAAGCTTTCTTT
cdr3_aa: CATSLGTGSERPEAFF

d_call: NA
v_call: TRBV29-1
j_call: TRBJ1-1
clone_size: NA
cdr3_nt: TGCAGCGTTGAGGAAGGGAACACTGAAGCTTTCTTT
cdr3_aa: CSVEEGNTEAFF

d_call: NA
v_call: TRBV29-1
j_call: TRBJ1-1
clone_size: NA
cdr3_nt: TGCAGCGTTATGACATTCGAAGGGAACACTGAAGCTTTCTTT
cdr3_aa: CSVMTFEGNTEAFF

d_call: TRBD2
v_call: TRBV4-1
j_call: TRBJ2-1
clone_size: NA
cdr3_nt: TGCGCCAGCAGCCAATGGGCTAGCGGATTTTACAATGAGCAGTTCTTC
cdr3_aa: CASSQWASGFYNEQFF

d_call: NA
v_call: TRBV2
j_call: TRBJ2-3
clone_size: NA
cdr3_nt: TGTGCCAGCAGTGATAGTGAGGATACGCAGTATTTT
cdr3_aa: CASSDSEDTQYF

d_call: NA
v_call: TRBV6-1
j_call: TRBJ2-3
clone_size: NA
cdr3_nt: TGTGCCAGCAGTGAAGCGGGGGTGACGGCAGATACGCAGTATTTT
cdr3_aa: CASSEAGVTADTQYF

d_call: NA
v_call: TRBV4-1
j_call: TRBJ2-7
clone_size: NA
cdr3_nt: TGCGCCAGCAGCCAAGATCAAATGGGCCGGGCGGAGGAACCTTACGAGCAGTACTTC
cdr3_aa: CASSQDQMGRAEEPYEQYF

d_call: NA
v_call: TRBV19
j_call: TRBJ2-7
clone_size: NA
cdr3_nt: TGTGCCAGTAGTGCAGGGTTGGCTTCCTACGAGCAGTACTTC
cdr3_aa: CASSAGLASYEQYF

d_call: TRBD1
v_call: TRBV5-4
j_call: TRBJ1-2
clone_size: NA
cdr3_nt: TGTGCCAGCAGCTCGGACAGGGCTTCGTATGGCTACACCTTC
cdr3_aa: CASSSDRASYGYTF

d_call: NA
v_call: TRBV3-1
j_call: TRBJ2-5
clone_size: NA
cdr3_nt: TGTGCCAGCAGCCAAGACTACAGGGACAAGTGGGAGACCCAGTACTTC
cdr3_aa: CASSQDYRDKWETQYF

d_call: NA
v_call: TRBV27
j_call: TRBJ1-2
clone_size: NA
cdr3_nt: TGTGCCAGCAGCATGAGCGGTGGGATCTTAGCTAACTATGGCTACACCTTC
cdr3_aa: CASSMSGGILANYGYTF

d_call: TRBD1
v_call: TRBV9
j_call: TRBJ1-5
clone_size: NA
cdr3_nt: TGTGCCAGCGGAACAGGGGATCAGCCCCAGCATTTT
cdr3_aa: CASGTGDQPQHF

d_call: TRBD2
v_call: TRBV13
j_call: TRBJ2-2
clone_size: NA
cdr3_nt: TGTGCCAGCAGCTTAGCCGGGACTAGTCGGACCGGGGAGCTGTTTTTT
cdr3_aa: CASSLAGTSRTGELFF

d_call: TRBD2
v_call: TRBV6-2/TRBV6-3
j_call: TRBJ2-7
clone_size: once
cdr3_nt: TGTGCCAGCAGACTACCCGGACTAGCCTTCTACGAGCAGTACTTC
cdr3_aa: CASRLPGLAFYEQYF

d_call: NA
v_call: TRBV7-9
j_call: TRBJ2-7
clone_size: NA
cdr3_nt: TGTGCCAGCAGCTTAACGCCAGGCGACCCCTCCTACGAGCAGTACTTC
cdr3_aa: CASSLTPGDPSYEQYF

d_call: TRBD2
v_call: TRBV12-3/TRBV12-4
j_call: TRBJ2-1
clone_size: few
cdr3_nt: TGTGCCAGCAGTTTCGGGGGGAATGAGCAGTTCTTC
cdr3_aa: CASSFGGNEQFF

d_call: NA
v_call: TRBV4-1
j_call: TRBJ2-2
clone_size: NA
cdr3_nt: TGCGCCAGCAGCCCTGGGACGGAGAACACCGGGGAGCTGTTTTTT
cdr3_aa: CASSPGTENTGELFF

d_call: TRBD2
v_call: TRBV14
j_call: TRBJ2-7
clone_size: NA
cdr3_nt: TGTGCCAGCAGCCAAGAAGGCGGGGGGGTCTTCGAGCAGTACTTC
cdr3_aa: CASSQEGGGVFEQYF

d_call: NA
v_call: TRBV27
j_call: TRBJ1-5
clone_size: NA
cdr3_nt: TGTGCCAGCAGCCAGAGGGGAGGTAGCAATCAGCCCCAGCATTTT
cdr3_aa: CASSQRGGSNQPQHF

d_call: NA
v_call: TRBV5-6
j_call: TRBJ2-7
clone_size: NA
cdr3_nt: TGTGCCAGCAGCTTGGGGCAGGGGATGTACGAGCAGTACTTC
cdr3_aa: CASSLGQGMYEQYF

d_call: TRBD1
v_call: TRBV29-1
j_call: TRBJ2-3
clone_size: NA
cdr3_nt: TGCAGCGTCGGCCCTGGGACAGGTTCAGATACGCAGTATTTT
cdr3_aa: CSVGPGTGSDTQYF

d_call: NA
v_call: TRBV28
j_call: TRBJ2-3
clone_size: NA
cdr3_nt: TGTGCCAGCACCCCCGAGTGGGGAACATCCACAGATACGCAGTATTTT
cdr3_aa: CASTPEWGTSTDTQYF

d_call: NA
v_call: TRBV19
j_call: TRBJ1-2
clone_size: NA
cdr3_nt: TGTGCCAGTAGTCCCGGCGGGGCTGGCTATGGCTACACCTTC
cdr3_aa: CASSPGGAGYGYTF

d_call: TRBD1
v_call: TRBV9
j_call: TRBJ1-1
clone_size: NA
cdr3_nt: TGTGCCAGCAGCGTCGAAGTACAGGGGGCGTTAACTGAAGCTTTCTTT
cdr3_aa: CASSVEVQGALTEAFF

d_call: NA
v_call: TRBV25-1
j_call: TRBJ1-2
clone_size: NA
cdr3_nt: TGTGCCAGCAGTGAACGGGGCGTAGACACACCTTATGGCTACACCTTC
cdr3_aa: CASSERGVDTPYGYTF

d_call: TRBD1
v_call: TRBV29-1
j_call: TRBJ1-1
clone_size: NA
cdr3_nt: TGCAGCGTGGTAAAAAGGGGGCAGGGGACTTTCTTT
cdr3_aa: CSVVKRGQGTFF

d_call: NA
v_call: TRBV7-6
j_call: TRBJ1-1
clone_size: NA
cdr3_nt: TGTGCCAGCAGCTTAGGTACCGGGCGCGAAACTGAAGCTTTCTTT
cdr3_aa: CASSLGTGRETEAFF

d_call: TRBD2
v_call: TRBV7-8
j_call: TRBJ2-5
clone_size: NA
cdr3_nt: TGTGCCAGCAGTATAGCGGGGGAAAGGGACCAGTACTTC
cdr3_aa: CASSIAGERDQYF

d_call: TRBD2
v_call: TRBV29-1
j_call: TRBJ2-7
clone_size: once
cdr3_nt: TGCAGCGCTTCGACTAGCGCCTACGAGCAGTACTTC
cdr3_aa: CSASTSAYEQYF

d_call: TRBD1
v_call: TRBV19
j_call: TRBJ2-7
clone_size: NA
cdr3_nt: TGTGCCAGTAGTATGGGACAGGGGGCGTCCTACGAGCAGTACTTC
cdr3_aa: CASSMGQGASYEQYF

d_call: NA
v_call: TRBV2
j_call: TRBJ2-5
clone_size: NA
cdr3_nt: TGTGCCAGCCAGCCCCCCGGGGAAGAGACCCAGTACTTC
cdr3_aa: CASQPPGEETQYF

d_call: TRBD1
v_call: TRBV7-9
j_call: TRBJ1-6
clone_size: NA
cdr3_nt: TGTGCCAGCAGCCTGGACAGGAATAATTCACCCCTCCACTTT
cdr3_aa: CASSLDRNNSPLHF

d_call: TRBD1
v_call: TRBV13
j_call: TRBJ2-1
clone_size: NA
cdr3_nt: TGTGCCAGCAGCTCACAGGGGGCTACCTACAATGAGCAGTTCTTC
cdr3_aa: CASSSQGATYNEQFF

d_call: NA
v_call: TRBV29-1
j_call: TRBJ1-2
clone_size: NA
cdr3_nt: TGCAGCGGTATACAGGGAGGGGCTTTCACCTTC
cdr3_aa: CSGIQGGAFTF

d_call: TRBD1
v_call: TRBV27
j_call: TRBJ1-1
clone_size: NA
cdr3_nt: TGTGCCAGCAAGGACAGGGGGTTGTCTGAGGCTTTCTTT
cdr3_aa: CASKDRGLSEAFF

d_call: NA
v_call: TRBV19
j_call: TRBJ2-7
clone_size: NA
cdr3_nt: TGTGCCAGTAGATCAGTTGGGCTATCCTACGAGCAGTACTTC
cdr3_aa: CASRSVGLSYEQYF

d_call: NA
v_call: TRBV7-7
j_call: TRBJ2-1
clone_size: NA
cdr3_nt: TGTGCCAGCAGCTTTAAGGTGGGGAGTAACAATGAGCAGTTCTTC
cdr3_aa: CASSFKVGSNNEQFF

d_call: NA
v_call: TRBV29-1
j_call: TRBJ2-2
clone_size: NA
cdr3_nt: TGCAGCGTTGAACGAGGGAGGAGGACCGGGGAGCTGTTTTTT
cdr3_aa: CSVERGRRTGELFF

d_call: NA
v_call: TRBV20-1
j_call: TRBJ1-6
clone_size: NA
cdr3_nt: TGCAGTGCTCTCCCCGGACCACTCAGAGCAGATTCACCCCTCCACTTT
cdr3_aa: CSALPGPLRADSPLHF

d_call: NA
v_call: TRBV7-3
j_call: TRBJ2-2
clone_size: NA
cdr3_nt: TGTGCCAGCAGCCGGACAGCTAACACCGGGGAGCTGTTTTTT
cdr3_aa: CASSRTANTGELFF

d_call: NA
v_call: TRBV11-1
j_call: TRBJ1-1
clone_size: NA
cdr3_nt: TGTGCCAGCAGACTAAAGGGGTGGGACACTGAAGCTTTCTTT
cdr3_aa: CASRLKGWDTEAFF

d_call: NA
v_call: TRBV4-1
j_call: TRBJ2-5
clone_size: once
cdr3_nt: TGCGCCAGCAGCCCCCCCCGGGGGCTGGAGGTGGAGACCCAGTACTTC
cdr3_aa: CASSPPRGLEVETQYF

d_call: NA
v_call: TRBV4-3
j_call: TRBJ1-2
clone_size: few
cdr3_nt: TGCGCCAGCAGTCTATTAGGCGGAACCATATATGGCTACACCTTC
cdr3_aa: CASSLLGGTIYGYTF

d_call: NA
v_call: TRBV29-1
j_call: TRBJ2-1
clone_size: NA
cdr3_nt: TGCAGCGTTGGGCGTGCGACTGAATCTGATGAGCAGTTCTTC
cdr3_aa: CSVGRATESDEQFF

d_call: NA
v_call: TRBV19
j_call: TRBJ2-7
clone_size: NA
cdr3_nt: TGTGCCAGTAGCCCTGGGACAAGGGAACCCTACGAGCAGTACTTC
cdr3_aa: CASSPGTREPYEQYF

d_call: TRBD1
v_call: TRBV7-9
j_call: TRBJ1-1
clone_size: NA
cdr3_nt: TGTGCCAGCAGCGCAGGGACAGGGGGGGCTGAAGCTTTCTTT
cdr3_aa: CASSAGTGGAEAFF

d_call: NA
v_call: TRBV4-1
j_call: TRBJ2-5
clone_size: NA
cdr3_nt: TGCGCCAGCAGCCAACTAGGAGAGGGGGAGACCCAGTACTTC
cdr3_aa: CASSQLGEGETQYF

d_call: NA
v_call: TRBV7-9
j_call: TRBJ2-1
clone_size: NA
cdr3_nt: TGTGCCAGCAGCGCTGACAGCTCCTACAATGAGCAGTTCTTC
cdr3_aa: CASSADSSYNEQFF

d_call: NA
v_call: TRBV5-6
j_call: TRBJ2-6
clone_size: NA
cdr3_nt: TGTGCCAGCAGCTTGGCTCGGGGTGCTGGGGCCAACGTCCTGACTTTC
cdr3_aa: CASSLARGAGANVLTF

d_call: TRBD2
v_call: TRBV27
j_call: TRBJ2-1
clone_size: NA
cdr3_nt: TGTGCCAGCGGAAGGGAGGGGCTCTACAATGAGCAGTTCTTC
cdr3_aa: CASGREGLYNEQFF